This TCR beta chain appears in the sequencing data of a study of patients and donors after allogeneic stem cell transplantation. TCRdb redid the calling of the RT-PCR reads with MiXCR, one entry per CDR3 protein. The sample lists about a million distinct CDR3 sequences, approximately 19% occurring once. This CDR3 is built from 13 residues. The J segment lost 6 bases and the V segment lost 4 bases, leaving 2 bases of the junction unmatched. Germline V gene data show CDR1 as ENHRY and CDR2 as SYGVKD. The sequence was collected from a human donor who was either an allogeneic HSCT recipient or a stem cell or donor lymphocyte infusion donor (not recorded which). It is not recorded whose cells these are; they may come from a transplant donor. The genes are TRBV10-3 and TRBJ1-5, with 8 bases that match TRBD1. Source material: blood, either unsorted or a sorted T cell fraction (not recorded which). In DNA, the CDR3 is TGTGCCATCAGTGGAGACAGGGGTCAGCCCCAGCATTTT. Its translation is CAISGDRGQPQHF.